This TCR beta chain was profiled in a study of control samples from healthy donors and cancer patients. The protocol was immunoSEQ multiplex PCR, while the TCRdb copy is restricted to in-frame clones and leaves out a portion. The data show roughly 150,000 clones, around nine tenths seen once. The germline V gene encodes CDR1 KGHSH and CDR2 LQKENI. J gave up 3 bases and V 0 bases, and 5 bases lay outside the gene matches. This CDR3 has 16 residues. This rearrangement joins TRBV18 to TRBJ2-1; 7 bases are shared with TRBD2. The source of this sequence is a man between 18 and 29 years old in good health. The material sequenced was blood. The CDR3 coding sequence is TGTGCCAGCTCACCACCCCTGGGCGGGAGCTACAATGAGCAGTTCTTC. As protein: CASSPPLGGSYNEQFF.